A selection of T cell receptor beta chains follows, all from one sample in a study of T cells in Graves' hyperthyroidism and ophthalmopathy. TCRdb used MiXCR to reprocess the multiplex PCR reads, holding one entry per CDR3 protein. The sample has about 350,000 distinct CDR3 sequences, 18% seen once; the top ten hold around 15%. The sequenced material came from blood. These receptor sequences come from a woman in her 40s with Graves' ophthalmopathy. CDR3s include the opening cysteine and the closing phenylalanine or tryptophan. The D gene is left open where the match is weak. Some rows have no size entry. The others give once, few or many, or a class for an expanded clone.

16	TRBV6-2/TRBV6-3	.	TRBJ1-5	many	CASSYSRLRGNQPQHF	TGTGCCAGCAGTTACTCCCGACTCAGAGGAAATCAGCCCCAGCATTTT
15	TRBV6-5	TRBD2	TRBJ2-5	many	CASSGLAGPLETQYF	TGTGCCAGCAGCGGACTAGCGGGACCCTTGGAGACCCAGTACTTC
17	TRBV12-3/TRBV12-4	.	TRBJ1-3	.	CASSLRDQGFSGNTIYF	TGTGCCAGCAGTTTAAGGGATCAGGGCTTCTCCGGAAACACCATATATTTT
15	TRBV28	TRBD1	TRBJ1-6	many	CASNARTGSGSPLHF	TGTGCCAGCAACGCAAGGACAGGGTCAGGTTCACCCCTCCACTTT
15	TRBV6-2/TRBV6-3	TRBD1	TRBJ2-7	.	CASNPSGTGKYEQYF	TGTGCCAGCAATCCGAGCGGGACAGGGAAGTACGAGCAGTACTTC
15	TRBV7-9	TRBD1	TRBJ1-1	.	CASSRTGTGFAEAFF	TGTGCCAGCAGTAGGACCGGGACAGGGTTCGCTGAAGCTTTCTTT
15	TRBV7-2	TRBD2	TRBJ2-3	many	CASSLVLSGKDTQYF	TGTGCCAGCAGCTTAGTGCTAAGCGGGAAGGATACGCAGTATTTT
17	TRBV6-5	.	TRBJ2-2	many	CASSYSGAGANTGELFF	TGTGCCAGCAGTTACTCGGGAGCGGGTGCTAACACCGGGGAGCTGTTTTTT
13	TRBV6-1	TRBD1	TRBJ1-2	many	CASRATGVYGYTF	TGTGCCAGCAGGGCGACAGGGGTCTATGGCTACACCTTC
15	TRBV5-1	.	TRBJ1-1	.	CASSLGQGQGTEAFF	TGCGCCAGCAGCTTGGGGCAGGGCCAAGGGACTGAAGCTTTCTTT
15	TRBV20-1	TRBD2	TRBJ2-2	.	CIAQRLANPTGELFF	TGCATTGCCCAACGACTAGCGAATCCCACCGGGGAGCTGTTTTTT
17	TRBV20-1	TRBD2	TRBJ2-5	many	CSARPPSAGVGQETQYF	TGCAGTGCTAGACCCCCCTCGGCGGGAGTAGGTCAAGAGACCCAGTACTTC
14	TRBV7-9	TRBD2	TRBJ2-5	few	CASDSGRAGETQYF	TGTGCCAGCGATAGCGGGAGGGCCGGAGAGACCCAGTACTTC
13	TRBV2	.	TRBJ1-1	many	CASSVEGVVSAFF	TGTGCCAGCAGTGTGGAAGGGGTAGTTTCAGCTTTCTTT
13	TRBV19	.	TRBJ2-2	many	CASINRHTGELFF	TGTGCCAGTATCAATAGGCACACCGGGGAGCTGTTTTTT
13	TRBV29-1	.	TRBJ2-2	many	CSVYQGYTGELFF	TGCAGCGTATACCAGGGCTACACCGGGGAGCTGTTTTTT
13	TRBV24-1	.	TRBJ2-7	many	CATSDLPGSEQYF	TGTGCCACCAGTGATTTGCCGGGAAGCGAGCAGTACTTC
18	TRBV6-1	TRBD2	TRBJ2-5	.	CASRSRTGVAGGMETQYF	TGTGCCAGCAGATCGCGAACGGGGGTAGCGGGAGGTATGGAGACCCAGTACTTC
14	TRBV6-2/TRBV6-3	.	TRBJ2-7	once	CASKLQASPYEQYF	TGTGCCAGCAAGTTACAAGCGAGCCCTTACGAGCAGTACTTC
16	TRBV12-5	.	TRBJ1-1	.	CASGLVFGQSQSEAFF	TGTGCTAGTGGTTTGGTATTCGGACAGTCGCAGTCGGAAGCTTTCTTT
14	TRBV29-1	TRBD1	TRBJ2-7	many	CSVVGQKTSYEQYF	TGCAGCGTTGTGGGACAGAAAACCTCCTACGAGCAGTACTTC
15	TRBV30	.	TRBJ1-5	many	CAWSIPGTRNQPQHF	TGTGCCTGGAGTATCCCCGGGACGCGCAATCAGCCCCAGCATTTT
13	TRBV11-2	.	TRBJ1-1	many	CASSLDLGFEAFF	TGTGCCAGCAGCTTAGATCTTGGATTTGAAGCTTTCTTT
14	TRBV4-3	.	TRBJ1-1	.	CASSQDRGSIEAFF	TGCGCCAGCAGCCAAGATCGGGGATCCATTGAAGCTTTCTTT
15	TRBV2	TRBD2	TRBJ2-7	many	CASSENTSGAHEQYF	TGTGCCAGCAGTGAAAACACTAGCGGAGCCCACGAGCAGTACTTC
15	TRBV11-2	TRBD1	TRBJ2-7	many	CASSEGTGDIYEQYF	TGTGCCAGCAGCGAAGGGACAGGAGATATCTACGAGCAGTACTTC
15	TRBV20-1	.	TRBJ1-1	many	CSAISALPVNTEAFF	TGCAGTGCTATCAGCGCCCTGCCGGTGAACACTGAAGCTTTCTTT
16	TRBV27	.	TRBJ2-2	many	CASSLSRLFVAGELFF	TGTGCCAGCAGTTTATCGCGGCTCTTTGTCGCCGGGGAGCTGTTTTTT
14	TRBV10-3	.	TRBJ2-7	.	CAISLGLLTYEQYF	TGTGCCATCAGCCTGGGACTGCTTACCTACGAGCAGTACTTC
13	TRBV7-9	.	TRBJ1-5	.	CAGSPQGNQPQHF	TGTGCCGGCAGCCCTCAGGGGAATCAGCCCCAGCATTTT
14	TRBV12-3/TRBV12-4	TRBD1	TRBJ1-6	many	CASSPRGLNSPLHF	TGTGCCAGCAGTCCCAGGGGGCTCAATTCACCCCTCCACTTT
15	TRBV20-1	TRBD2	TRBJ2-2	few	CSASRASGISGELFF	TGCAGTGCTAGTAGGGCTAGCGGGATTTCCGGGGAGCTGTTTTTT
14	TRBV10-3	TRBD2	TRBJ2-5	.	CAISLAGGQETQYF	TGTGCCATCTCCCTAGCGGGAGGCCAGGAGACCCAGTACTTC
13	TRBV20-1	.	TRBJ1-3	many	CSARIISGNTIYF	TGCAGTGCTAGAATCATCTCTGGAAACACCATATATTTT
17	TRBV27	.	TRBJ2-7	many	CASSLSVNAPGSYEQYF	TGTGCCAGCAGTTTATCGGTTAATGCCCCGGGGTCCTACGAGCAGTACTTC
15	TRBV6-5	TRBD1	TRBJ2-2	many	CASSLNRGQGGELFF	TGTGCCAGCAGTTTGAACAGGGGGCAGGGCGGGGAGCTGTTTTTT
15	TRBV7-9	.	TRBJ1-5	many	CASSFDRVPNQPQHF	TGTGCCAGCAGCTTCGACAGAGTACCGAATCAGCCCCAGCATTTT